These 18 T cell receptor beta chains came from one sample sequenced in a study of cytomegalovirus exposure and HLA in healthy donors. In the PCR, 60 Vbeta and 13 Jbeta primers were used. Profiling relied on immunoSEQ multiplex PCR, and the TCRdb table lists in-frame clones only, not all of them. The sample holds 150,000 to 200,000 clones, around four fifths seen once. Sample: PBMCs. The origin of the receptors is a young woman in good health and CMV-seronegative.

The chain combines TRBV2 with TRBJ1-4; D not resolved. Deletions cut 4 bases from V and 8 bases from J, with 5 bases between. The CDR3 consists of 11 residues. Germline lookup yields CDR1 SNHLY and CDR2 FYNNEI. The CDR3 reads CASSALEKLFF. The CDR3 DNA reads TGTGCCAGCAGTGCCTTAGAAAAACTGTTTTTT.

This clone was counted a few times. V is TRBV5-1 and J is TRBJ1-6, with 7 bases identical to TRBD1. Unmatched junction bases numbered 13, after V lost 3 bases and J lost 7 bases. This CDR3 is built from 17 residues. Germline CDR1 is SGHRS and CDR2 is YFSETQ. CDR3 amino acids: CASSSKGAEVSNSPLHF. The DNA for the CDR3 is TGCGCCAGCAGCTCTAAGGGGGCCGAGGTATCGAATTCACCCCTCCACTTT.

This chain joins TRBV5-8 and TRBJ2-5; 14 bases line up with TRBD2. In germline, CDR1 is SGHTS, CDR2 YDEGEE. This CDR3 region has 18 residues. Trimming removed 2 bases from V and 0 bases from J; junction bases left unmatched: 6. The CDR3 sequence is CASSFGLAGGSYQETQYF. The CDR3 DNA sequence: TGTGCCAGCAGCTTCGGACTAGCGGGGGGCTCGTACCAAGAGACCCAGTACTTC.

The V gene is TRBV25-1, the J gene TRBJ1-1, with D unclear. Deletions cut 3 bases from V and 0 bases from J, with 14 bases between. Germline values: CDR1 MGHDK, CDR2 SYGVNS. The CDR3 runs 16 residues. The chain's CDR3 is CASSDIGKGMNTEAFF. CDR3 sequence (DNA): TGTGCCAGCAGTGATATCGGGAAAGGAATGAACACTGAAGCTTTCTTT.

This chain joins TRBV12-5 and TRBJ2-1; 7 nucleotides agree with TRBD1. The CDR3 has 17 amino acids. V was pared by 3 bases and J by 7 bases, with 15 bases of the junction left unmatched. Germline V lookup: CDR1 LGHNT, CDR2 FRNRAP. Written as DNA, the CDR3 is TGTGCTAGTGGTTTACCAATCCTACAGGGGAATCCAAATGAGCAGTTCTTC. This encodes CASGLPILQGNPNEQFF.

The chain links TRBV7-3 to TRBJ1-1, with D perhaps TRBD1 (5 bases). Germline CDR1 reads SGHTA; CDR2 reads FQGTGA. The CDR3 totals 14 residues. V gave up 0 bases and J gave up 7 bases, with 12 bases separating them. As DNA, the CDR3 is TGTGCCAGCAGCTTAACAGACAGCTCGGTTGAAGCTTTCTTT. The encoded protein is CASSLTDSSVEAFF.

The chain recombines TRBV6-4 with TRBJ2-1; weak D call: TRBD1 (5 bases). This CDR3 region has 14 residues. V shed 2 bases and J shed 0 bases, with 5 bases lying between them. Germline CDR1 and CDR2: MRHNA and SNTAGT. This CDR3 reads CASSDRGSYNEQFF. DNA for the CDR3: TGTGCCAGCAGTGACAGGGGCTCCTACAATGAGCAGTTCTTC.

The V gene is TRBV4-1, the J gene TRBJ1-1; D is undetermined. CDR3 length equals 13 residues. V lost 4 bases and J 4 bases, leaving 10 bases between the germline ends. Germline V gene sequence: CDR1 MGHRA, CDR2 YSYEKL. The CDR3 nucleotides read TGCGCCAGCAGCCCTTCGTTTTTCACTGAAGCTTTCTTT. Amino acids: CASSPSFFTEAFF.

The CDR3 DNA follows: TGTGCCAGCAGCTTGGGCGGGGGTGGCGATCAGCCCCAGCATTTT. The encoded protein is CASSLGGGGDQPQHF. The rearrangement links TRBV5-5 to TRBJ1-5; TRBD1 might be the D (5 bases). The CDR3 is made up of 15 amino acids. Trimming left V 0 bases short and J 5 bases short, with 12 bases between. Germline CDR1 and CDR2: SGHKS and YYEKEE (reference sequence).

This rearrangement joins TRBV18 to TRBJ1-1; D remains unclear. Trimming removed 0 bases from V and 1 base from J, with 12 bases in between. The length of the CDR3 is 16 residues. The germline V gene has CDR1 KGHSH and CDR2 LQKENI. The CDR3 sequence is CASSPPPSGSNTEAFF. The CDR3 DNA sequence: TGTGCCAGCTCACCACCTCCATCGGGGTCGAACACTGAAGCTTTCTTT.

The J gene is TRBJ2-7, the V gene TRBV19, with D possibly matching TRBD1 (5 bases). Germline lookup yields CDR1 LNHDA and CDR2 SQIVND (reference sequence). The V end was cut by 4 bases, the J end by 4 bases, with 11 bases between. This CDR3 has 13 amino acids. For the CDR3, the DNA is TGTGCCAGTAGTACCCAGGGCCAATACGAGCAGTACTTC. It encodes CASSTQGQYEQYF.

CDR3 in amino acids: CASSTANTGELFF. The CDR3 DNA follows: TGCGCCAGCAGCACGGCGAACACCGGGGAGCTGTTTTTT. The genes are TRBV5-1 and TRBJ2-2, with D unclear. Trimming left V 4 bases short and J 0 bases short, with 4 bases between. The V gene's germline CDR1 is SGHRS and CDR2 YFSETQ. The CDR3 has 13 amino acids. The variable domain in full, completed from reference TRBV5-1 and TRBJ2-2, reads KAGVTQTPRYLIKTRGQQVTLSCSPISGHRSVSWYQQTPGQGLQFLFEYFSETQRNKGNFPGRFSGRQFSNSRSEMNVSTLELGDSALYLCASSTANTGELFFGEGSRLTVL.

This clone has just one count. This chain connects TRBV11-2 to TRBJ1-6; D is unresolved. This CDR3 has 14 residues. Germline CDR1 SGHAT, CDR2 FQNNGV. Between the trimmed V and J ends, which lost 1 base and 4 bases, there was a span of 5 bases. CDR3 residues: CASSLGLYNSPLHF. The CDR3 DNA follows: TGTGCCAGCAGCTTAGGACTGTATAATTCACCCCTCCACTTT.

The chain is built from TRBV5-4 and TRBJ1-3; 7 bases are shared with TRBD1. The CDR3 totals 17 residues. In germline, CDR1 is SGHNT, CDR2 YYREEE (reference sequence). The trim removed 4 bases at V and 0 bases at J, leaving 10 bases unmatched. CDR3: CASSPTRDRVSGNTIYF. DNA of the CDR3: TGTGCCAGCAGCCCTACTAGAGACAGGGTCTCTGGAAACACCATATATTTT.

This chain connects TRBV27 to TRBJ2-1; TRBD2 matches 9 bases. The germline V gene has CDR1 MNHEY and CDR2 SMNVEV (reference sequence). The CDR3 runs to 15 residues. J was trimmed by 10 bases and V by 5 bases; bases with no gene match: 12. The CDR3 protein is CASSPRAGGQGEQFF. DNA for the CDR3: TGTGCCAGCAGTCCCCGTGCGGGGGGGCAGGGAGAGCAGTTCTTC.

V usage is TRBV4-2 and J usage is TRBJ1-6; D is unclear. Trimming left V 0 bases short and J 7 bases short, with 16 bases between. Germline V gene sequence: CDR1 LGHNA, CDR2 YNFKEQ. This CDR3 has 17 amino acids. This CDR3 reads CASSQDKGVSRNSPLHF. The CDR3, as DNA: TGTGCCAGCAGCCAAGATAAGGGAGTATCCCGAAATTCACCCCTCCACTTT.

CDR3 in amino acids: CASRRREEVQETQYF. CDR3 DNA sequence: TGTGCCAGCAGGAGGAGGGAGGAGGTCCAAGAGACCCAGTACTTC. The V and J genes are TRBV2 and TRBJ2-5; weak D call: TRBD2 (6 bases). Between the trimmed V and J ends, which lost 6 bases and 1 base, there was a span of 15 bases. The germline V gene has CDR1 SNHLY and CDR2 FYNNEI. CDR3 length equals 15 residues.

The rearrangement links TRBV29-1 to TRBJ2-3, with 9 bases lining up with TRBD2. The CDR3 has 18 amino acids. Germline V lookup: CDR1 SQVTM, CDR2 ANQGSEA. Unmatched junction bases numbered 17, after V lost 7 bases and J lost 0 bases. CDR3 region: CSAPGGSGGSPSTDTQYF. In DNA, the CDR3 is TGCAGCGCTCCGGGGGGGAGCGGGGGGTCCCCTAGCACAGATACGCAGTATTTT.